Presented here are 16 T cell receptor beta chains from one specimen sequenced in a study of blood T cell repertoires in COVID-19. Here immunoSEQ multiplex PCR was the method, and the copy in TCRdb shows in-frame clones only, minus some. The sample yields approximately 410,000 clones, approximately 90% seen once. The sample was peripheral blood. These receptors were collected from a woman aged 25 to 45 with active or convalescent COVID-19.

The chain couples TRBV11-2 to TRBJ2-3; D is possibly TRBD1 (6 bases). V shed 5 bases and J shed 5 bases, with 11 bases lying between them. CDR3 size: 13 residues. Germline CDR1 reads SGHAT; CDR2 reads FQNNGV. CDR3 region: CASSPGAKDTQYF. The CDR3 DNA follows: TGTGCCAGCAGCCCAGGGGCGAAAGATACGCAGTATTTT.

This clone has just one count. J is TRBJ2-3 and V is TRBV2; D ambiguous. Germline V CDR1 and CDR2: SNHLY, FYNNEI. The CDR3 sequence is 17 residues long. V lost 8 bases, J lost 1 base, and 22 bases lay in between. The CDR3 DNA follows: TGTGCCAGCGGAATCATGACGGCGGCCCCAGGCACAGATACGCAGTATTTT. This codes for CASGIMTAAPGTDTQYF. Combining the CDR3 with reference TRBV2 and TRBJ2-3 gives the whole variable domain EPEVTQTPSHQVTQMGQEVILRCVPISNHLYFYWYRQILGQKVEFLVSFYNNEISEKSEIFDDQFSVERPDGSNFTLKIRSTKLEDSAMYFCASGIMTAAPGTDTQYFGPGTRLTVL.

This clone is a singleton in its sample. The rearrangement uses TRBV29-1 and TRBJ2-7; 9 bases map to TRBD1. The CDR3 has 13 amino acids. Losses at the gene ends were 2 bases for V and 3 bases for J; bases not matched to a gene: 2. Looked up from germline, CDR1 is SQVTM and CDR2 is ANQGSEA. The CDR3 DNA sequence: TGCAGCGTTGAAAGGGGACAGGGCTACGAGCAGTACTTC. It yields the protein CSVERGQGYEQYF.

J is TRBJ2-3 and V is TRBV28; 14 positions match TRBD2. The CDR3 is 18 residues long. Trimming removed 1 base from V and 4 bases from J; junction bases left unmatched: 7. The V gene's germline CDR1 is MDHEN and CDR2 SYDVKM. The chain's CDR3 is CASSLSPGLAGAADTQYF. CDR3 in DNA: TGTGCCAGCAGTTTATCCCCGGGACTAGCGGGAGCCGCAGATACGCAGTATTTT.

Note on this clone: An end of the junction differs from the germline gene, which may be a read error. DNA for the CDR3: TGTGCCAGCAGTGATCGGCCTCCCGGGGTCTTC. It encodes CASSDRPPGVF. J is TRBJ2-1 and V is TRBV2; a weak D match, TRBD2 (5 bases). Germline V gene data show CDR1 as SNHLY and CDR2 as FYNNEI. The CDR3 is 11 residues long.

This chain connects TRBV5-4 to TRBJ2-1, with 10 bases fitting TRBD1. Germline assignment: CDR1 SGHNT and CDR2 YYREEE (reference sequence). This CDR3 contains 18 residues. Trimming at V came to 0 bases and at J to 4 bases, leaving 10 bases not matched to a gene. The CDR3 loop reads CASSLAGLGQGMYNEQFF. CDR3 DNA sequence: TGTGCCAGCAGCTTGGCTGGTTTGGGACAGGGGATGTACAATGAGCAGTTCTTC.

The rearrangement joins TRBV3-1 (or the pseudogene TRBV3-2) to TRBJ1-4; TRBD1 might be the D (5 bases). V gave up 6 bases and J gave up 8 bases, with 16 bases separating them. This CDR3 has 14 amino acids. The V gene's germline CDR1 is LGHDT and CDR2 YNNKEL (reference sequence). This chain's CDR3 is CASRPSGGLEKLFF. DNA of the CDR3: TGTGCCAGCAGGCCCTCGGGGGGTTTGGAAAAACTGTTTTTT.

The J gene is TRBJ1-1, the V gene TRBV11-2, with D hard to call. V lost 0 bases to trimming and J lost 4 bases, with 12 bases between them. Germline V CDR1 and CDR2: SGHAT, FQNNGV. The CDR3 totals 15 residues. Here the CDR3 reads CASSLEVTGGTEAFF. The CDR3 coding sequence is TGTGCCAGCAGCTTAGAGGTAACGGGTGGCACTGAAGCTTTCTTT.

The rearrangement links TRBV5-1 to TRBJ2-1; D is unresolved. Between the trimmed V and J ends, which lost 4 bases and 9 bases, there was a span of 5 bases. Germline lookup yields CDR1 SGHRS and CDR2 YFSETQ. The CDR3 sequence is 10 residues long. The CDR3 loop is CASSLIEQFF. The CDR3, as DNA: TGCGCCAGCAGCCTAATTGAGCAGTTCTTC. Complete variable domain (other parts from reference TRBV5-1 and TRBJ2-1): KAGVTQTPRYLIKTRGQQVTLSCSPISGHRSVSWYQQTPGQGLQFLFEYFSETQRNKGNFPGRFSGRQFSNSRSEMNVSTLELGDSALYLCASSLIEQFFGPGTRLTVL.

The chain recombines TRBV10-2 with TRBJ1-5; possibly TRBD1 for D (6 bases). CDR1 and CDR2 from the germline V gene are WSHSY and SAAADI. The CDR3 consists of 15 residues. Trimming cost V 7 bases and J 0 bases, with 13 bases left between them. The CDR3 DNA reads TGCGCCAGCAAGGAGACAGGACATAGCAATCAGCCCCAGCATTTT. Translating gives CASKETGHSNQPQHF.

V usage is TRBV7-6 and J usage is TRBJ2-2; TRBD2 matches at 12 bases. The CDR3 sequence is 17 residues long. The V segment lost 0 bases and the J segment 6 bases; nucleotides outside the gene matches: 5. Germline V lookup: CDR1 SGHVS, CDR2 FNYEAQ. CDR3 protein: CASSLAPSGGAAGELFF. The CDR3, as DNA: TGTGCCAGCAGCTTAGCCCCTAGCGGGGGGGCAGCCGGGGAGCTGTTTTTT.

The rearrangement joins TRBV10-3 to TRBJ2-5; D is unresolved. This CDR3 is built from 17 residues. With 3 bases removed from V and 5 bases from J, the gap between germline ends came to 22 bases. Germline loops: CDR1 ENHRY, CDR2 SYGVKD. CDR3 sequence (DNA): TGTGCCATCAGTGACGATCGTCTTCAGGCAGGTCATGAGACCCAGTACTTC. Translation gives CAISDDRLQAGHETQYF.

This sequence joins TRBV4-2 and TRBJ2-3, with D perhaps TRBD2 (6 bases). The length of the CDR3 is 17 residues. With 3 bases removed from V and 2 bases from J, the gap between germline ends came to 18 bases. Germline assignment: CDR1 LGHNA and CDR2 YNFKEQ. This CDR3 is CASSQIIGGAFTDTQYF. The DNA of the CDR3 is TGTGCCAGCAGCCAGATCATAGGCGGGGCATTCACAGATACGCAGTATTTT.

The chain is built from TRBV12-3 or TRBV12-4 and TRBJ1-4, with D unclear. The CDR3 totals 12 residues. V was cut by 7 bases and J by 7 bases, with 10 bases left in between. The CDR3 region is CASTPTGEKLFF. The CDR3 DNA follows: TGTGCCAGCACCCCGACGGGTGAAAAACTGTTTTTT.

For the CDR3, the DNA is TGTGCCAGCAGCTTACCGGGACAGGGGATGGGCTACACCTTC. This gives the protein CASSLPGQGMGYTF. The gene calls are TRBV7-9 and TRBJ1-2; 10 bases are shared with TRBD1. Trimming cost V 2 bases and J 8 bases; bases outside gene matches: 5. The CDR3 runs to 14 residues. Germline V gene lookup returns CDR1 SEHNR and CDR2 FQNEAQ (reference sequence).

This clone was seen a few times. This CDR3 is CASSHGRGDYGYTF. The CDR3 DNA reads TGTGCCAGCAGCCATGGCAGGGGCGACTATGGCTACACCTTC. The chain recombines TRBV16 with TRBJ1-2; D is possibly TRBD1 (6 bases). This CDR3 comprises 14 residues. CDR1 KGHSY and CDR2 FQNENV come from the germline V gene. V lost 3 bases and J lost 3, with 11 bases in between.